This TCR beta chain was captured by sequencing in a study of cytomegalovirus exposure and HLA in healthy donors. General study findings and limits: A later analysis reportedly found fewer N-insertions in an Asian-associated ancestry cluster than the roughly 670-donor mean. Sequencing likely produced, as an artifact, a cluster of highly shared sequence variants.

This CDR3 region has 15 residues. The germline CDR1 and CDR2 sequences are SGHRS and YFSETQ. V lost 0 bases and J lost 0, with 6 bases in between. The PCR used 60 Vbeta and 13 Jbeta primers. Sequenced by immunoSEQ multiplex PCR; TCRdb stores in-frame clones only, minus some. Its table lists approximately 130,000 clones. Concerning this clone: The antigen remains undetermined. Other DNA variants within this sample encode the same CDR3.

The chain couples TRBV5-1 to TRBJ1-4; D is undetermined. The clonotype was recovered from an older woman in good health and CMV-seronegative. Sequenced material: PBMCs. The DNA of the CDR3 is TGCGCCAGCAGCTTGGCGGGGTCAACTAATGAAAAACTGTTTTTT. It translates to CASSLAGSTNEKLFF.